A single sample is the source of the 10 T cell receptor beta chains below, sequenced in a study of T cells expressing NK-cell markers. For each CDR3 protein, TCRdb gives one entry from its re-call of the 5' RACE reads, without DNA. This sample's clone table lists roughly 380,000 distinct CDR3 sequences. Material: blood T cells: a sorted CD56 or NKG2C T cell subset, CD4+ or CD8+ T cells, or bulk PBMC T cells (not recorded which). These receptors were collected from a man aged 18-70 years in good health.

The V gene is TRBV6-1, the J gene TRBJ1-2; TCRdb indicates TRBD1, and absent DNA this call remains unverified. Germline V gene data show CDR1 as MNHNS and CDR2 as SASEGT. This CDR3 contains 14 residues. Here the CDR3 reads CASSQGQGSIGYTF.

CDR3: CASSLALRGEKYF. The gene calls are TRBV7-2 and TRBJ2-7; TCRdb's D gene call, TRBD2, goes unchecked for lack of DNA. The CDR3 totals 13 residues. The germline V gene encodes CDR1 SGHTA and CDR2 FQGNSA.

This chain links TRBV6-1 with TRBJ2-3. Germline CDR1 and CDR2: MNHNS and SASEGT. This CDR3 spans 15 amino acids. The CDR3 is CASIDRAASTDTQYF.

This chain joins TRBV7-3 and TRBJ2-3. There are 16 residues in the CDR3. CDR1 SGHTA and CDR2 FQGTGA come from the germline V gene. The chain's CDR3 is CASSRWGQLRSDTQYF.

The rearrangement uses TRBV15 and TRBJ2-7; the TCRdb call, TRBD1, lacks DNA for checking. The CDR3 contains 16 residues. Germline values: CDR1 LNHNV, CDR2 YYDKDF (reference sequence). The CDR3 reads CATSPGGGQSSYEQYF.

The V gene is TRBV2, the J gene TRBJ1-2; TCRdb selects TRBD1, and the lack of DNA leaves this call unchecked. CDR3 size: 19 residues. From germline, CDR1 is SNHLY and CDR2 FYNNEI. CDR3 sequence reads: CASIRSPGQINLGGYGYTF.

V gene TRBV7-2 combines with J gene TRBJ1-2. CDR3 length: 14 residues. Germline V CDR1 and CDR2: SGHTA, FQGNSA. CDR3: CASSLALLSYGYTF.

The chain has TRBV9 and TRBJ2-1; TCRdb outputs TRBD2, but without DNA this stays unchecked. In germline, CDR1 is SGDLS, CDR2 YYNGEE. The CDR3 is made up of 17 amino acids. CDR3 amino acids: CASSTGTSGSSYNEQFF.

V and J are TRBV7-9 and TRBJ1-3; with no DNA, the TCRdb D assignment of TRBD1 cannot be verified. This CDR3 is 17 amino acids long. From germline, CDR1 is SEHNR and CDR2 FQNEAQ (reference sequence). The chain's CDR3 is CASSYGTSGGTGNTIYF.

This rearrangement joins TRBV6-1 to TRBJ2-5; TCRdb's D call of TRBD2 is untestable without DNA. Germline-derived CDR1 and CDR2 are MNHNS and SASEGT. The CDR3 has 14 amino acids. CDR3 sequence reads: CASRSTGLRGTQYF.